Below are 13 T cell receptor beta chains sequenced from a single sample in a study of T cells in Graves' hyperthyroidism and ophthalmopathy. TCR beta CDR3 region amplification was performed from RNA transcripts. With the HTBI primer set, the TCR CDR3 went through a first round of RT-PCR. TCRdb used MiXCR to reprocess the multiplex PCR reads, holding one entry per CDR3 protein. The repertoire consists of under 300,000 distinct CDR3 sequences, with around 22% occurring once and the leading ten covering around 64%. The sequenced sample was blood. Receptors originate from a man aged 25 to 40 with Graves' ophthalmopathy.

The rearrangement joins TRBV5-5 to TRBJ1-2; D unclear. Trimming stripped 0 bases from V and 1 base from J, with 7 bases between. The CDR3 contains 14 residues. CDR1 and CDR2 (germline): SGHKS, YYEKEE (reference sequence). This CDR3 reads CASSLDTFNYGYTF. The CDR3, as DNA: TGTGCCAGCAGCTTGGACACTTTTAACTATGGCTACACCTTC.

There are many counts of this clonotype. The chain has TRBV11-3 and TRBJ1-4; 7 nucleotides match TRBD1. The CDR3 extends over 15 amino acids. With 5 bases clipped from V and 8 bases from J, the junction kept 11 bases outside the gene matches. The germline gives CDR1 SGHNT, CDR2 YENEEA. The CDR3 DNA is TGTGCCAGCAGCACAGTGGGACAGCCAATCGAAAAACTGTTTTTT. Translation: CASSTVGQPIEKLFF.

CDR3 sequence: CASSRGTRVNTEAFF. Here the CDR3 DNA reads TGTGCCAGCAGTCGGGGAACAAGGGTGAACACTGAAGCTTTCTTT. The chain carries TRBV27 and TRBJ1-1; D call uncertain. The V end was cut by 5 bases, the J end by 0 bases, with 13 bases between. Germline CDR1 reads MNHEY; CDR2 reads SMNVEV (reference sequence). The CDR3 is made up of 15 amino acids.

This clonotype was counted between two and nine times. The chain combines TRBV10-1 with TRBJ2-1; the match to TRBD2 covers 9 bases. This CDR3 region has 14 residues. Trimming removed 3 bases from V and 8 bases from J; junction bases left unmatched: 5. Germline V CDR1 and CDR2: WNHNN, SYGVQD (reference sequence). The CDR3: CASSDRGRGDEQFF. The CDR3 DNA reads as TGCGCCAGCAGTGACCGCGGGAGGGGCGATGAGCAGTTCTTC.

This clonotype was seen at least ten times. The chain couples TRBV20-1 to TRBJ2-7; no clear D gene. CDR3 length: 13 residues. Germline values: CDR1 DFQATT, CDR2 SNEGSKA (reference sequence). The V end was cut by 0 bases, the J end by 6 bases, with 12 bases between. The CDR3 DNA follows: TGCAGTGCTAGAGATCGTCGCTTGGGCGAGCAGTACTTC. Translated, it gives CSARDRRLGEQYF.

This chain links TRBV3-1 with TRBJ2-1; D call uncertain. Between the trimmed V and J ends, which lost 4 bases and 10 bases, there was a span of 14 bases. Germline V CDR1 and CDR2: LGHDT, YNNKEL (reference sequence). CDR3 size: 13 residues. CDR3 coding DNA: TGTGCCAGCAGCCCACAGAAGATTGGAGAGCAGTTCTTC. Translation gives CASSPQKIGEQFF.

This clonotype was observed a few times. This chain uses TRBV5-1 with TRBJ2-1; 14 bases match TRBD2. Germline CDR1 reads SGHRS; CDR2 reads YFSETQ. This CDR3 has 17 amino acids. Unmatched junction bases numbered 11, after V lost 4 bases and J lost 8 bases. The CDR3: CASSREGTSGSQDEQFF. The DNA for the CDR3 is TGCGCCAGCAGCCGGGAGGGGACTAGCGGGAGTCAAGATGAGCAGTTCTTC.

This clonotype was recorded a few times. The chain carries TRBV9 and TRBJ2-3; D gene uncertain. Looked up from germline, CDR1 is SGDLS and CDR2 is YYNGEE. Trimming took off 3 bases at V and 1 base at J, with 9 bases between the two ends. This CDR3 region has 14 residues. For the CDR3, the DNA is TGTGCCAGCAGCGCGGCTAGTGGCACAGATACGCAGTATTTT. Translation gives CASSAASGTDTQYF.

The rearrangement joins TRBV28 to TRBJ1-5, with a possible D match to TRBD1 (6 bases). Per germline, CDR1 MDHEN and CDR2 SYDVKM. The CDR3 loop spans 12 amino acids. V was cut by 7 bases and J by 4 bases, with 8 bases left in between. For the CDR3, the DNA is TGTGCCAGCATAAGGGGGAATCAGCCCCAGCATTTT. It codes for CASIRGNQPQHF.

A word on this clonotype: This may be a read error, as it is one base from a much larger clone. This chain uses TRBV20-1 with TRBJ1-4; 7 nucleotides line up with TRBD1. The V gene's germline CDR1 is DFQATT and CDR2 SNEGSKA (reference sequence). J gave up 8 bases and V 5 bases, and 11 bases lay outside the gene matches. CDR3 size: 14 residues. The CDR3 sequence is CSAGLRQGGEKLFF. DNA of the CDR3: TGCAGTGCTGGATTGCGTCAGGGGGGCGAAAAACTGTTTTTT.

The CDR3: CASSLNPAGTDTQYF. DNA for the CDR3: TGTGCCAGCAGCTTAAACCCGGCAGGCACAGATACGCAGTATTTT. The V and J genes are TRBV7-3 and TRBJ2-3; D unclear. Germline V gene data show CDR1 as SGHTA and CDR2 as FQGTGA. CDR3 length equals 15 residues. Between the trimmed V and J ends, which lost 1 base and 1 base, there was a span of 9 bases.

This clonotype has at least ten counts. The chain links TRBV9 to TRBJ2-1; possibly TRBD2 for D (5 bases). The germline V gene encodes CDR1 SGDLS and CDR2 YYNGEE. Trimming shortened V by 0 bases and J by 9 bases, and 16 bases separated the two germline ends. This CDR3 is 15 amino acids long. This chain's CDR3 is CASSVVAEVLSEQFF. The CDR3 DNA is TGTGCCAGCAGCGTAGTGGCGGAGGTACTTAGTGAGCAGTTCTTC.

This clonotype was detected many times. The V and J genes are TRBV12-3 or TRBV12-4 and TRBJ1-6; D is unclear. With 3 bases removed from V and 6 bases from J, the gap between germline ends came to 6 bases. The CDR3 loop spans 13 amino acids. The CDR3 DNA sequence: TGTGCCAGCAGTTTCACCGGTAATTCACCCCTCCACTTT. Its protein product is CASSFTGNSPLHF.